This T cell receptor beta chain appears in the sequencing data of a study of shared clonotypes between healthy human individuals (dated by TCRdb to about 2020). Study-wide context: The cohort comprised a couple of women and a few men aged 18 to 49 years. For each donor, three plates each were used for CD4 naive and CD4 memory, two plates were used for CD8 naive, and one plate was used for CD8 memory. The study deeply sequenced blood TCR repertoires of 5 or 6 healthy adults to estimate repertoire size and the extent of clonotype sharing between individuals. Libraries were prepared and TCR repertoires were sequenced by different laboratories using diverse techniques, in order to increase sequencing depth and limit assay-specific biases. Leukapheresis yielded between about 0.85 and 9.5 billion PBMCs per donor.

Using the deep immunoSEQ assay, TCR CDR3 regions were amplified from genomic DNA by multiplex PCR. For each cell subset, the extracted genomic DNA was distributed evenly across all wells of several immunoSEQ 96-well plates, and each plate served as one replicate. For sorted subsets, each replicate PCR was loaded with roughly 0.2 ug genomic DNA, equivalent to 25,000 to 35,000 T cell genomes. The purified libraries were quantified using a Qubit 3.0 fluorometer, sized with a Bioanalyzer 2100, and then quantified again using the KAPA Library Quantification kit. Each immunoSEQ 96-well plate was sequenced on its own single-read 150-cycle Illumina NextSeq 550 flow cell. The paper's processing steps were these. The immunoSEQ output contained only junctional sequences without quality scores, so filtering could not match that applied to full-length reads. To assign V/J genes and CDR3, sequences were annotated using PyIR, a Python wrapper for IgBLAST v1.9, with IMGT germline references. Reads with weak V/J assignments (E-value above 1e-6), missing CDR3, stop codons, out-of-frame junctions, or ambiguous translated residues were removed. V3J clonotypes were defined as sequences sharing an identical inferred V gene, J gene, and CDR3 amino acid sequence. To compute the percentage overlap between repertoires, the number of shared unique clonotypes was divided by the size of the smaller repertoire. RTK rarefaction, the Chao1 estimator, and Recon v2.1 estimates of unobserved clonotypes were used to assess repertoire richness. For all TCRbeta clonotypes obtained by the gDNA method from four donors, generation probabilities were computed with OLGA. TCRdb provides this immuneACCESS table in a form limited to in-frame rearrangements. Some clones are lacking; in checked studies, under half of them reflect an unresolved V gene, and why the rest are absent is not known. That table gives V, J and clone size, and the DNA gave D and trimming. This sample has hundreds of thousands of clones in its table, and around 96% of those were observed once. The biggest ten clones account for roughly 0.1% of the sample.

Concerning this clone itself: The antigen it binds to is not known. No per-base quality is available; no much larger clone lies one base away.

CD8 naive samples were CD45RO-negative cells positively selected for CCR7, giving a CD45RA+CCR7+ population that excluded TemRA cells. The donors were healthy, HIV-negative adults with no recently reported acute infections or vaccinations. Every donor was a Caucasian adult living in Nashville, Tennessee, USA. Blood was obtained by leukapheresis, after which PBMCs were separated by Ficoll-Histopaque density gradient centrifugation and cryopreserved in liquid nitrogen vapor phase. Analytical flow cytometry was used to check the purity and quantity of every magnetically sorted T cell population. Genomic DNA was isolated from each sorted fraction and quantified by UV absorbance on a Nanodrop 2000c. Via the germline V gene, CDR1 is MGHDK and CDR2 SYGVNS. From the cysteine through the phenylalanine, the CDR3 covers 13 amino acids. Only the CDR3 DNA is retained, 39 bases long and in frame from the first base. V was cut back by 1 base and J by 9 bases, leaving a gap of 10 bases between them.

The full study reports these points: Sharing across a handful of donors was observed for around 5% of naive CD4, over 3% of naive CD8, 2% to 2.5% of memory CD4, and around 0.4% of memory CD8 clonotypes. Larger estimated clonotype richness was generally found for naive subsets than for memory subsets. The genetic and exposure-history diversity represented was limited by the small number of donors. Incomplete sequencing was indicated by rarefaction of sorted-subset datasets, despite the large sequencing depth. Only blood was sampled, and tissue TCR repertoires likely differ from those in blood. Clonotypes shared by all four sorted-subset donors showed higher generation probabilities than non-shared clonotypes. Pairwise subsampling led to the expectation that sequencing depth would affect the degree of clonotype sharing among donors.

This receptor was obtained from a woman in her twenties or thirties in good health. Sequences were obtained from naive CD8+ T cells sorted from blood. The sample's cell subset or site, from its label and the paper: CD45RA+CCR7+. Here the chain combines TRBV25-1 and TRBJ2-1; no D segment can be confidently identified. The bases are TGTGCCAGCAGTGAATTCAGGTTAGGTGAGCAGTTCTTC. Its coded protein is CASSEFRLGEQFF.